The 8 T cell receptor beta chains below come from one sample, sequenced in a study of beta chain features in type 1 diabetes (dated by TCRdb to 2017 to 2018). Their target antigens are unknown. Paper-wide results and their limitations: In all four CD4+ subsets, TCRB CDR3 length was moderately but significantly shorter in type 1 diabetes patients.

Library creation used the immunoSEQ multiplex PCR assay. The High Capacity cDNA Reverse Transcription Kit was used to reverse transcribe all of the isolated RNA, meaning that expressed TCRB transcripts were what got sequenced. TCRdb stores this immuneACCESS table with in-frame sequences only. Part of the clones is absent; in the studies checked, under half of the shortfall reflects unresolved V genes, and no reason is known for the rest. For this sample there are around 130,000 clones; roughly 10% appear just once. Around 0.75% of the sample rests with the top ten. What was sequenced was central memory CD4+ T cells from blood. Receptors were obtained from a man aged 30 to 45 with type 1 diabetes.

This chain uses TRBV19 with TRBJ2-4; D uncertain. V shed 1 base and J shed 0 bases, with 10 bases lying between them. CDR1 is LNHDA and CDR2 is SQIVND in the germline V gene (reference sequence). The CDR3 extends over 16 amino acids. This CDR3 reads CASSIGLSIAKNIQYF. The CDR3 region has the DNA TGTGCCAGTAGTATAGGATTGAGTATAGCCAAAAACATTCAGTACTTC.

This clone appeared a few times. This CDR3 reads CSVVGGGAAGDTQYF. DNA for the CDR3: TGCAGCGTTGTAGGCGGGGGGGCAGCGGGAGATACGCAGTATTTT. V gene TRBV29-1 combines with J gene TRBJ2-3; 9 bases are shared with TRBD2. The junction had 10 bases not matched to a gene; V was cut back by 4 bases and J by 5 bases. There are 15 residues in the CDR3. Germline lookup yields CDR1 SQVTM and CDR2 ANQGSEA.

This chain uses TRBV6-6 with TRBJ1-6; 9 bases line up with TRBD1. From germline, CDR1 is MNHNY and CDR2 SVGAGI (reference sequence). V shed 4 bases, J shed 10 bases, and the junction held 5 bases outside the gene matches. The CDR3 covers 14 residues. The CDR3 sequence: CASSFGQGISPLHF. The CDR3 DNA reads TGTGCCAGCAGTTTCGGACAGGGGATCTCACCCCTCCACTTT.

This clone was picked up many times. The V call is TRBV29-1, the J call TRBJ2-7, with D perhaps matching TRBD2 (5 bases). The germline CDR1 and CDR2 sequences are SQVTM and ANQGSEA. This CDR3 has 11 amino acids. V shed 4 bases and J shed 9 bases, with 13 bases lying between them. In nucleotides, the CDR3 is TGCAGCGTTGTTGAGGGCCGTCGGCAGTACTTC. Its protein product is CSVVEGRRQYF.

This clone has only a few counts. V gene TRBV9 combines with J gene TRBJ1-2; 7 bases fit TRBD1. The V segment lost 1 base and the J segment 8 bases; nucleotides outside the gene matches: 2. Germline CDR1 reads SGDLS; CDR2 reads YYNGEE. The CDR3 is made up of 12 amino acids. The CDR3 sequence is CASSVRQGGYTF. The CDR3 region has the DNA TGTGCCAGCAGCGTAAGACAGGGAGGCTACACCTTC.

This clone was recorded a few times. V gene TRBV6-5 combines with J gene TRBJ2-7; 10 bases map to TRBD1. J lost 4 bases, V lost 10 bases, and 13 bases had no gene match. The V gene's germline CDR1 is MNHEY and CDR2 SVGAGI. CDR3 length: 15 residues. The CDR3: CATMSGQGGPYEQYF. DNA of the CDR3: TGTGCCACCATGTCTGGACAGGGGGGTCCTTACGAGCAGTACTTC.

The chain recombines TRBV7-3 with TRBJ1-2; a possible D gene is TRBD1 (5 bases). The CDR3 runs to 15 residues. Trimming left V 2 bases short and J 4 bases short, with 14 bases between. Germline lookup yields CDR1 SGHTA and CDR2 FQGTGA. Here the CDR3 reads CASSLGVAGSYGYTF. CDR3 in DNA: TGTGCCAGCAGCTTAGGAGTCGCAGGGTCCTATGGCTACACCTTC.

This chain joins TRBV29-1 and TRBJ2-7, with D possibly being TRBD1 (5 bases). The CDR3 sequence is 14 residues long. Germline V gene data show CDR1 as SQVTM and CDR2 as ANQGSEA. The ends were cut back, 4 bases at V and 1 base at J, with 14 bases in the middle. CDR3 bases: TGCAGCGTTGTTACAGGTGAACGGTCCTACGAGCAGTACTTC. Protein: CSVVTGERSYEQYF.